The 19 T cell receptor beta chains below all came from one sample that was sequenced in a study of T cells in Graves' hyperthyroidism and ophthalmopathy. The investigators amplified TCR beta CDR3 regions from RNA transcripts. First-round RT-PCR targeting the TCR CDR3 was performed with the HTBI primer set. MiXCR, applied by TCRdb to the multiplex PCR reads, yields one record per CDR3 protein. The sample has about 300,000 distinct CDR3 sequences; less than 30% are singletons. Specimen: blood. These receptors were obtained from a man aged 40-55 years with Graves' hyperthyroidism that later progressed to Graves' ophthalmopathy.

Ten or more counts support this clonotype. The DNA is left out, because the CDR3 cannot be placed on it with certainty; the CDR3 is given as TCRdb lists it. This chain joins TRBV7-3 and TRBJ2-7; TRBD1 was called by the table and not checked on the DNA. The CDR3 is 13 amino acids in total, end residues counted. Per the germline V gene, CDR1 is SGHTA and CDR2 is FQGTGA. The CDR3 is CASSLVAEGTAYF.

This chain links TRBV6-5 with TRBJ1-2; 7 nucleotides line up with TRBD1. The CDR3 totals 14 residues. V was clipped by 0 bases and J by 5 bases; unmatched bases: 3. CDR1 is MNHEY and CDR2 is SVGAGI in the germline V gene. CDR3 sequence: CASSYSQGTYGYTF. The CDR3 DNA reads as TGTGCCAGCAGTTACTCACAGGGGACGTATGGCTACACCTTC.

In this sample, this clonotype turned up many times. The chain is built from TRBV5-1 and TRBJ1-3; the D is unclear. Trimming shortened V by 2 bases and J by 6 bases, and 15 bases separated the two germline ends. The CDR3 length is 15 residues. Germline lookup yields CDR1 SGHRS and CDR2 YFSETQ. CDR3 amino acids: CASSFRVGEANTIYF. The CDR3 nucleotides read TGCGCCAGCAGCTTCCGTGTCGGGGAGGCAAACACCATATATTTT. Drawing the rest from reference TRBV5-1 and TRBJ1-3, the complete variable domain is KAGVTQTPRYLIKTRGQQVTLSCSPISGHRSVSWYQQTPGQGLQFLFEYFSETQRNKGNFPGRFSGRQFSNSRSEMNVSTLELGDSALYLCASSFRVGEANTIYFGEGSWLTVV.

This clonotype came up many times. CDR3 in DNA: TGTGCCAGCAGTTCCATAGCTGATACGCAGTATTTT. It encodes CASSSIADTQYF. The chain has TRBV6-5 and TRBJ2-3; D ambiguous. V shed 4 bases and J shed 6 bases, with 8 bases lying between them. Germline V CDR1 and CDR2: MNHEY, SVGAGI. The CDR3 has 12 amino acids.

This clonotype was counted at least ten times. The chain uses TRBV3-1 and TRBJ1-3, with TRBD1 as a possible D gene (6 bases). The V gene lost 1 base and the J gene lost 2 bases, with 12 bases spanning the gap. The CDR3 spans 16 residues. CDR1 and CDR2 from the germline V gene are LGHDT and YNNKEL (reference sequence). Here the CDR3 DNA reads TGTGCCAGCAGCCAAGTGGGTGCAGGGGCTGGAAACACCATATATTTT. It encodes CASSQVGAGAGNTIYF.

This clonotype was recorded at least ten times. V and J are TRBV13 and TRBJ2-7; D tentatively fits TRBD1 or TRBD2 (6 bases each). This CDR3 is built from 13 residues. With 0 bases removed from V and 9 bases from J, the gap between germline ends came to 12 bases. Per germline, CDR1 PRHDT and CDR2 FYEKMQ (reference sequence). Here the CDR3 reads CASSLGRGDVQYF. For the CDR3, the DNA is TGTGCCAGCAGCTTAGGGAGGGGGGATGTGCAGTACTTC.

The chain is built from TRBV12-5 and TRBJ1-5; D call uncertain. The CDR3 is made up of 15 amino acids. V lost 5 bases, J lost 5 bases, and 16 bases lay in between. Germline V gene sequence: CDR1 LGHNT, CDR2 FRNRAP. CDR3 sequence: CASGTGGVGDQPQHF. CDR3 sequence (DNA): TGTGCTAGTGGTACCGGCGGGGTTGGGGATCAGCCCCAGCATTTT.

This clonotype has at least ten counts. J is TRBJ2-4 and V is TRBV19, with TRBD1 as a possible D gene (6 bases). Trimming removed 3 bases at V and 0 bases at J, with 6 bases between. Germline lookup yields CDR1 LNHDA and CDR2 SQIVND (reference sequence). The length of the CDR3 is 14 residues. As DNA, the CDR3 is TGTGCCAGTAGTATCAGGGGAGCCAAAAACATTCAGTACTTC. Translated: CASSIRGAKNIQYF.

This clonotype was seen ten or more times. V usage is TRBV24-1 and J usage is TRBJ2-2; 8 bases are a match to TRBD1. Germline V gene lookup returns CDR1 KGHDR and CDR2 SFDVKD. Unmatched junction bases numbered 3, after V lost 2 bases and J lost 5 bases. The CDR3 sequence is 15 residues long. The CDR3 nucleotides read TGTGCCACCAGTGATTGGCGACAGGGGACCGGGGAGCTGTTTTTT. Amino acids: CATSDWRQGTGELFF.

This clonotype was counted many times. This chain links TRBV2 with TRBJ2-7; D possibly corresponds to TRBD1 (6 bases). Germline V gene data show CDR1 as SNHLY and CDR2 as FYNNEI. V was clipped by 10 bases and J by 5 bases, with 18 bases between them. The CDR3 contains 13 residues. The CDR3, as DNA: TGTGCCACCACGGACAGAGGGCTGCACGAGCAGTACTTC. This translates into CATTDRGLHEQYF.

This clonotype was found many times. The chain combines TRBV12-5 with TRBJ2-7; 12 bases line up with TRBD2. There are 16 residues in the CDR3. Germline CDR1 is LGHNT and CDR2 is FRNRAP. V shed 5 bases and J 6 bases; nucleotides not matched to a gene: 11. The CDR3 region is CASGQELAGGLGEQYF. CDR3 DNA: TGTGCTAGTGGTCAGGAGCTAGCGGGAGGGCTGGGCGAGCAGTACTTC.

Ten or more counts support this clonotype. The chain employs TRBV30 and TRBJ1-5, with TRBD1 matching over 12 bases. Germline CDR1 and CDR2: GTSNPN and SVGIG (reference sequence). The V and J ends lost 2 bases and 7 bases, in that order; junction bases with no gene match: 6. The CDR3 is made up of 15 amino acids. Here the CDR3 DNA reads TGTGCCTGGAGTCGACGGGACAGGGGGCGGCAGCCCCAGCATTTT. Translation: CAWSRRDRGRQPQHF. Combining the CDR3 with reference TRBV30 and TRBJ1-5 gives the whole variable domain SQTIHQWPATLVQPVGSPLSLECTVEGTSNPNLYWYRQAAGRGLQLLFYSVGIGQISSEVPQNLSASRPQDRQFILSSKKLLLSDSGFYLCAWSRRDRGRQPQHFGDGTRLSIL.

This clonotype showed up many times. This chain joins TRBV19 and TRBJ2-5; D remains ambiguous. Deletions cut 3 bases from V and 5 bases from J, with 10 bases between. The germline V gene encodes CDR1 LNHDA and CDR2 SQIVND (reference sequence). This CDR3 has 13 residues. As DNA, the CDR3 is TGTGCCAGTAGTATGGTGGTTAGGGAGACCCAGTACTTC. Its protein is CASSMVVRETQYF.

This clonotype was picked up many times. The V and J genes are TRBV13 and TRBJ2-5; 7 bases map to TRBD1. J lost 6 bases, V lost 3 bases, and 13 bases had no gene match. The CDR3 runs 16 residues. From germline, CDR1 is PRHDT and CDR2 FYEKMQ (reference sequence). The CDR3 bases are TGTGCCAGCAGCTTCCGACAGGGAGTATTTGCGCAGACCCAGTACTTC. Protein: CASSFRQGVFAQTQYF.

This clonotype has a single count. V and J are TRBV7-3 and TRBJ2-2; TRBD2 aligns across 8 bases. V lost 0 bases and J lost 7; bases outside the gene matches: 4. The CDR3 loop spans 15 amino acids. Germline lookup yields CDR1 SGHTA and CDR2 FQGTGA. CDR3 amino acids: CASSLTSSGGGELFF. The DNA of the CDR3 is TGTGCCAGCAGCTTAACGAGCAGCGGGGGCGGGGAGCTGTTTTTT.

This clonotype came up many times. This chain connects TRBV20-1 to TRBJ2-7; 10 bases line up with TRBD2. The V and J ends lost 2 bases and 0 bases, in that order; junction bases with no gene match: 7. Germline V gene sequence: CDR1 DFQATT, CDR2 SNEGSKA (reference sequence). The CDR3 loop spans 16 amino acids. The CDR3 sequence: CSARLAGGPNSYEQYF. The CDR3 DNA sequence: TGCAGTGCTAGATTAGCGGGAGGTCCTAACTCCTACGAGCAGTACTTC.

The sample holds many counts of this clonotype. The chain joins TRBV12-3 or TRBV12-4 to TRBJ2-7; the D gene could be TRBD1 or TRBD2 (5 bases each). CDR3 size: 15 residues. V shed 5 bases and J shed 0 bases, with 14 bases lying between them. The CDR3 protein is CASSTHGASSYEQYF. For the CDR3, the DNA is TGTGCCAGCAGTACCCACGGGGCCAGCTCCTACGAGCAGTACTTC.

The CDR3 loop reads CASSYYPGTRNYGYTF. CDR3 DNA sequence: TGTGCCAGCAGTTACTATCCCGGGACAAGGAATTATGGCTACACCTTC. V gene TRBV6-5 combines with J gene TRBJ1-2, with D tentatively TRBD1 (6 bases). Trimming took off 1 base at V and 5 bases at J, with 17 bases between the two ends. The germline V gene has CDR1 MNHEY and CDR2 SVGAGI. The CDR3 extends over 16 amino acids.

This clonotype has ten or more counts. The chain links TRBV9 to TRBJ2-7; TRBD2 matches 9 bases. With 4 bases clipped from V and 4 bases from J, the junction kept 12 bases outside the gene matches. Germline V gene lookup returns CDR1 SGDLS and CDR2 YYNGEE. This CDR3 contains 16 residues. In DNA form, the CDR3 reads TGTGCCAGCAGCATCGGAGAGCGGGAGGTAAAGTACGAGCAGTACTTC. Translation: CASSIGEREVKYEQYF.